This TCR beta chain was identified during a study of siplizumab effects on memory and regulatory T cells. Generated by immunoSEQ multiplex PCR, the TCRdb table keeps only in-frame clones and is missing some. Among some 120,000 clones listed, about 94% were seen once. Per the germline V gene, CDR1 is SGHDT and CDR2 is YYEEEE. The CDR3 runs 15 residues. Trimming cost V 6 bases and J 3 bases; bases outside gene matches: 8. The receptor comes from a human donor in good health. The sample taken for sequencing was non-Treg CD4+ T cells sorted from blood. V gene TRBV5-6 combines with J gene TRBJ2-7, with 11 bases lining up with TRBD1. In DNA, the CDR3 is TGTGCCAGCACCCGGAGGGGGACAGGGGGCTACGAGCAGTACTTC. Amino acids: CASTRRGTGGYEQYF.